The sequence of this TCR beta chain was determined in a study of T cells in Graves' hyperthyroidism and ophthalmopathy. This clonotype came up many times. Amplification yielded TCR beta CDR3 regions, with RNA transcripts as the source. Primed by the HTBI set, a first-round RT-PCR was run on the TCR CDR3. TCRdb reprocessed the multiplex PCR reads with MiXCR, giving one entry per CDR3 protein. This sample yields a few hundred thousand distinct CDR3 sequences, of which around 20% are seen a single time; about 26% belongs to the top ten. Germline V lookup: CDR1 MGHRA, CDR2 YSYEKL. The CDR3 consists of 14 residues. Trimming pared 2 bases from V and 2 bases from J, leaving 10 bases between.

The sequenced sample was blood. The chain couples TRBV4-1 to TRBJ2-7; D gene ambiguous. The TCR comes from a man aged 18 to 29 with Graves' hyperthyroidism. CDR3 in DNA: TGCGCCAGCAGCCAAACACGCAGTCCCTACGAGCAGTACTTC. Translated, it gives CASSQTRSPYEQYF.